This record looks at one T cell receptor (beta chain) sequence and its context. The antigen remains undetermined. V gave up 4 bases and J gave up 7 bases, with 8 bases separating them. The CDR3 loop spans 12 amino acids. CDR1 is MDHEN, CDR2 SYDVKM, per germline. The data are from a study of shared clonotypes between healthy human individuals. Study conclusions and caveats: Sampling covered blood only; tissue repertoires likely differ. There were few donors, and this limited the genetic and exposure-history diversity represented.

Measured with immunoSEQ multiplex PCR; TCRdb has only the in-frame clones, and not every one. The data hold about 690,000 clones, with 90% observed a single time. The sequence was collected from a man aged 18 to 29 in good health. Some clones in this sample may be carry-over from other donors' samples. V is TRBV28 and J is TRBJ2-1; a possible D gene is TRBD2 (6 bases). Sequenced: memory CD8+ T cells from PBMCs. Sample subset: CD45RO+ cells pooled with CCR7-negative TemRA cells. The DNA for the CDR3 is TGTGCCAGCAGTTCCGGAGGGAATGAGCAGTTCTTC. Its protein product is CASSSGGNEQFF.